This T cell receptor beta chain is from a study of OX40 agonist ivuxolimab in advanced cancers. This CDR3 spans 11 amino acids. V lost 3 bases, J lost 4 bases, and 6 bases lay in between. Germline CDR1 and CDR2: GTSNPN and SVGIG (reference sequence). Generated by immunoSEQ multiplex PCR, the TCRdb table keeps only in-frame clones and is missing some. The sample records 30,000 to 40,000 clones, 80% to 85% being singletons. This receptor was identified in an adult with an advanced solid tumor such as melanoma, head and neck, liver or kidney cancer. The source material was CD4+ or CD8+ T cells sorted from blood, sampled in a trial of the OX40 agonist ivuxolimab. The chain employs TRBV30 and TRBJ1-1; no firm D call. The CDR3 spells CAWSYSTEAFF. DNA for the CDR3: TGTGCCTGGAGCTACTCCACTGAAGCTTTCTTT.